This T cell receptor (beta chain) appears in the sequencing data of a study of HIV-infected children after antiretroviral therapy interruption. Study as a whole: Most participating children were previously exposed to EBV and CMV. General observations from the study: Some non-naive CD45RA+ T cells might be present among sorted naive cells.

The germline V and J ends were trimmed by 4 bases and 8 bases, with 13 bases remaining between them. The CDR3 has 14 residues. Germline CDR1 and CDR2: SGHKS and YYEKEE (reference sequence). The TCR library was built from RNA with a 3' RACE protocol and unique molecular identifiers. TCRdb processed the 3' RACE reads anew with MiXCR; each CDR3 protein has one entry. The data show tens of thousands of distinct CDR3 sequences, roughly 4.5% seen once. The table lists this clonotype with many counts. Its antigen remains unidentified. Treatment in this sample: PENTA 11 planned treatment interruption arm or continuous ART arm. Samples needed at least 5 million viable cryopreserved PBMCs. Naive CD4+ CD45RA+ CD45RO- T cells were FACS-sorted from thawed PBMCs.

Sequencing was performed on CD45RA+ CD4+ T cells from PBMCs, pooled from several time points, taken from a donor given antiretroviral therapy, either interrupted or continuous. Subset described: naive CD4+ CD45RA+ CD45RO- T cells. V gene TRBV5-5 combines with J gene TRBJ1-6; perhaps TRBD1 as D (5 bases). The receptor comes from a pool of human donors with HIV. The CDR3 DNA reads as TGTGCCAGCAGCCCTGGGGACGGCTATTCACCCCTCCACTTT. This encodes CASSPGDGYSPLHF.